These 32 T cell receptor beta chains were all obtained from the same sample, sequenced in a study of glioma-infiltrating T cells. The iRepertoire nested amplicon-rescue multiplex PCR amplified TCR alpha and beta CDR3s from RNA. TCRdb used MiXCR to reprocess the multiplex PCR reads, holding one entry per CDR3 protein. Of 300,000 to 400,000 distinct CDR3 sequences listed, 41% are singletons. The sample was glioma tissue, nonneoplastic brain tissue, or PBMCs (not recorded which). These receptors all stem from a human donor with low-grade glioma or glioblastoma, undergoing nonglioma brain surgery, or in good health (not recorded which).

Concerning this clonotype itself: The junction differs from germline at one of its ends, possibly a read error. The V and J genes are TRBV27 and TRBJ1-2; D is perhaps TRBD1 (5 bases). The CDR3 totals 15 residues. Germline-derived CDR1 and CDR2 are MNHEY and SMNVEV (reference sequence). The CDR3: CASSPARGGNSGYTF. In DNA form, the CDR3 reads TGTGCCAGCAGTCCCGCCCGGGGGGGAAACTCTGGCTACACCTTC.

The chain joins TRBV28 to TRBJ1-2; D gene ambiguous. Trimming pared 6 bases from V and 2 bases from J, leaving 13 bases between. Germline loops: CDR1 MDHEN, CDR2 SYDVKM. This CDR3 has 14 amino acids. The CDR3 coding sequence is TGTGCCAGCAGCTTCGTAAACCTGAACTATGGCTACACCTTC. It specifies CASSFVNLNYGYTF.

V is TRBV20-1 and J is TRBJ2-2, with 10 bases identical to TRBD2. The CDR3 is made up of 15 amino acids. The V gene's germline CDR1 is DFQATT and CDR2 SNEGSKA (reference sequence). The V and J ends lost 3 bases and 7 bases, in that order; junction bases with no gene match: 8. The CDR3 reads CSASQAGGPGGELFF. CDR3 DNA: TGCAGTGCTAGCCAAGCGGGAGGGCCTGGCGGGGAGCTGTTTTTT.

This clonotype came up a few times. The chain links TRBV7-9 to TRBJ2-7; unclear D gene. Looked up from germline, CDR1 is SEHNR and CDR2 is FQNEAQ (reference sequence). V was shortened by 5 bases and J by 5 bases, with 7 bases between the two germline ends. This CDR3 contains 11 residues. The CDR3 region is CASSELHEQYF. DNA of the CDR3: TGTGCCAGCAGCGAGCTCCACGAGCAGTACTTC.

With respect to this clonotype: A much larger clone sits a single nucleotide away, making a read error possible. This chain connects TRBV20-1 to TRBJ2-7, with 10 bases aligning to TRBD1. The CDR3 extends over 14 amino acids. CDR1 is DFQATT, CDR2 SNEGSKA, per germline (reference sequence). V lost 5 bases, J lost 7 bases, and 11 bases stayed unmatched. DNA of the CDR3: TGCAGTGCTTCAAGACAGGGGGCTACTGGTGAGCAGTACTTC. This sequence encodes CSASRQGATGEQYF.

V gene TRBV6-1 combines with J gene TRBJ2-2; D not resolved. Trimming left V 6 bases short and J 2 bases short, with 10 bases between. Germline V gives CDR1 MNHNS, CDR2 SASEGT. CDR3 length: 14 residues. CDR3: CASRLDGNTGELFF. CDR3 in DNA: TGTGCCAGCAGGCTGGACGGAAACACCGGGGAGCTGTTTTTT.

Details on this clonotype: Since a much larger clone is just one base distant, this may be a read error. This rearrangement joins TRBV6-1 to TRBJ1-5; D is unresolved. The germline V and J ends were trimmed by 5 bases and 6 bases, with 20 bases remaining between them. Germline V gene sequence: CDR1 MNHNS, CDR2 SASEGT. This CDR3 contains 16 residues. CDR3 region: CASSSRDGVPSQPQHF. The CDR3, as DNA: TGTGCCAGCAGTTCCCGCGACGGGGTACCAAGTCAGCCCCAGCATTTT.

This chain uses TRBV4-1 with TRBJ2-3; possible D gene TRBD2, 5 bases. The CDR3 contains 16 residues. V was shortened by 1 base and J by 4 bases, with 15 bases between the two germline ends. Germline values: CDR1 MGHRA, CDR2 YSYEKL. The CDR3 sequence is CASSQGDYPRADTQYF. The DNA of the CDR3 is TGCGCCAGCAGCCAAGGTGACTATCCGAGGGCAGATACGCAGTATTTT.

This clonotype was recorded only once. A much larger clone lies a single base off, so this may be a read error. This chain links TRBV6-2 or TRBV6-3 with TRBJ2-2; D gene unclear. Looked up from germline, CDR1 is MNHEY and CDR2 is SVGEGT. Trimming took off 8 bases at V and 5 bases at J, with 15 bases between the two ends. The CDR3 consists of 14 residues. CDR3: CASLSTATTGELFF. As DNA, the CDR3 is TGTGCCAGCCTAAGCACCGCCACAACCGGGGAGCTGTTTTTT.

At least ten counts were recorded for this clonotype. The rearrangement joins TRBV6-2 or TRBV6-3 to TRBJ2-1; D gene uncertain. The CDR3 has 16 amino acids. The germline V gene encodes CDR1 MNHEY and CDR2 SVGEGT. V gave up 1 base and J gave up 3 bases, with 13 bases separating them. CDR3 residues: CASSYFADGDYNEQFF. The CDR3 DNA sequence: TGTGCCAGCAGTTACTTCGCGGACGGAGACTACAATGAGCAGTTCTTC.

This clonotype occurred a few times. The chain is built from TRBV3-1 and TRBJ2-5, with 8 bases fitting TRBD1. The V and J ends lost 9 bases and 5 bases, in that order; junction bases with no gene match: 17. CDR3 size: 16 residues. Germline V lookup: CDR1 LGHDT, CDR2 YNNKEL (reference sequence). Here the CDR3 reads CASNGQGGDYRETQYF. CDR3 bases: TGTGCCAGTAATGGACAGGGAGGCGACTATCGGGAGACCCAGTACTTC.

The chain has TRBV20-1 and TRBJ1-5; TRBD1 is a possible D gene (5 bases). V was cut by 8 bases and J by 0 bases, with 17 bases left in between. Germline V gives CDR1 DFQATT, CDR2 SNEGSKA (reference sequence). The CDR3 runs 15 residues. CDR3 amino acids: CSPLWGYYSNQPQHF. The CDR3 DNA follows: TGCAGTCCCCTTTGGGGCTACTATAGCAATCAGCCCCAGCATTTT.

At least ten counts were recorded for this clonotype. The rearrangement joins TRBV28 to TRBJ1-1; D remains ambiguous. Germline V gene lookup returns CDR1 MDHEN and CDR2 SYDVKM. The CDR3 loop spans 16 amino acids. With 3 bases removed from V and 1 base from J, the gap between germline ends came to 15 bases. CDR3 bases: TGTGCCAGCAGTTTCCACCGAACAGCTTCGAACACTGAAGCTTTCTTT. Protein sequence: CASSFHRTASNTEAFF.

This clonotype was found once. Germline is not matched at one junction end, which may reflect a read error. CDR3 amino acids: CDSSEAPPTIIMSDTQYF. The CDR3 coding sequence is TGTGACAGCAGTGAAGCGCCCCCGACTATTATAATGTCAGATACGCAGTATTTT. The genes are TRBV6-1 and TRBJ2-3; maybe TRBD2 (5 bases). The CDR3 runs to 18 residues. Germline lookup yields CDR1 MNHNS and CDR2 SASEGT.

The genes are TRBV7-9 and TRBJ2-3, with 12 nucleotides matching TRBD2. With V trimmed by 4 bases and J by 2 bases, 4 bases remained unmatched. The CDR3 is 16 residues long. CDR1 SEHNR and CDR2 FQNEAQ come from the germline V gene (reference sequence). The CDR3 DNA follows: TGTGCCAGCAGCTCCGGGACTAGCGGGTACACAGATACGCAGTATTTT. Its translation: CASSSGTSGYTDTQYF.

V usage is TRBV28 and J usage is TRBJ2-5, with D tentatively TRBD1 (5 bases). Germline V gives CDR1 MDHEN, CDR2 SYDVKM. This CDR3 is built from 16 residues. Trimming pared 2 bases from V and 1 base from J, leaving 14 bases between. The CDR3 spells CASSLGGTGIQETQYF. The DNA for the CDR3 is TGTGCCAGCAGTTTAGGCGGCACAGGAATCCAAGAGACCCAGTACTTC. The variable domain in full, completed from reference TRBV28 and TRBJ2-5, reads DVKVTQSSRYLVKRTGEKVFLECVQDMDHENMFWYRQDPGLGLRLIYFSYDVKMKEKGDIPEGYSVSREKKERFSLILESASTNQTSMYLCASSLGGTGIQETQYFGPGTRLLVL.

This clonotype occurred a few times. The rearrangement joins TRBV20-1 to TRBJ1-1; D gene unclear. The germline V gene encodes CDR1 DFQATT and CDR2 SNEGSKA (reference sequence). Trimming removed 3 bases from V and 1 base from J, with 9 bases in between. The CDR3 runs to 13 residues. Written as DNA, the CDR3 is TGCAGTGCTAGGTTTCTCCCGAACACTGAAGCTTTCTTT. Its protein is CSARFLPNTEAFF.

This clonotype was detected once. The CDR3 ends on some other residue instead of the conserved phenylalanine or tryptophan, so this is likely a read error. The V gene is TRBV6-2 or TRBV6-3, the J gene TRBJ1-2; no clear D gene. In germline, CDR1 is MNHEY, CDR2 SVGEGT. Between the trimmed V and J ends, which lost 10 bases and 4 bases, there was a span of 10 bases. The CDR3 contains 11 residues. CDR3 sequence: CATGSRYGYTT. CDR3 nucleotides: TGTGCCACCGGTTCCCGCTATGGCTACACCACC.

V is TRBV2 and J is TRBJ2-5; D is perhaps TRBD1 (5 bases). Germline V lookup: CDR1 SNHLY, CDR2 FYNNEI. The V gene lost 7 bases and the J gene lost 2 bases, with 11 bases spanning the gap. The CDR3 contains 13 residues. The DNA for the CDR3 is TGTGCCAGCAACCCGACAGAGCAAGAGACCCAGTACTTC. Translated: CASNPTEQETQYF.

This clonotype has ten or more counts. The V gene is TRBV20-1, the J gene TRBJ2-1; tentatively, D is TRBD1 (6 bases). V dropped 1 base and J dropped 2 bases, with 15 bases sitting between them. Germline lookup yields CDR1 DFQATT and CDR2 SNEGSKA (reference sequence). The CDR3 is 16 amino acids. The CDR3 DNA is TGCAGTGCTAGAGTCGGACAGACATACCCCTACAATGAGCAGTTCTTC. This codes for CSARVGQTYPYNEQFF.

This clonotype was seen many times. This sequence joins TRBV27 and TRBJ1-1; D is uncertain. CDR3 length: 13 amino acids. Per the germline V gene, CDR1 is MNHEY and CDR2 is SMNVEV (reference sequence). V was shortened by 2 bases and J by 0 bases, with 4 bases between the two germline ends. CDR3 sequence reads: CASSLNMNTEAFF. CDR3 coding DNA: TGTGCCAGCAGTTTAAACATGAACACTGAAGCTTTCTTT.

Worth noting for this clonotype: This clone may be a read error of a much larger clone one base away. V usage is TRBV27 and J usage is TRBJ1-4; tentatively, D is TRBD1 (5 bases). Trimming stripped 6 bases from V and 4 bases from J, with 12 bases between. Germline assignment: CDR1 MNHEY and CDR2 SMNVEV (reference sequence). CDR3 size: 14 residues. CDR3 DNA sequence: TGTGCCAGCAGGCGGGGCACAAGTAATGAAAAACTGTTTTTT. This translates into CASRRGTSNEKLFF.

Details on this clonotype: A junction boundary mismatches the germline segment, possibly from a read error. This chain links TRBV6-1 with TRBJ2-5, with D unresolved. There are 13 residues in the CDR3. CDR1 is MNHNS, CDR2 SASEGT, per germline. The CDR3: CASSLGRQETLYF. In nucleotides, the CDR3 is TGTGCCAGCAGCCTCGGACGGCAAGAGACCCTGTACTTC.

This chain links TRBV28 with TRBJ1-2; the D gene is possibly TRBD1 (6 bases). This CDR3 is 14 amino acids long. Germline V lookup: CDR1 MDHEN, CDR2 SYDVKM. Trimming left V 5 bases short and J 8 bases short, with 18 bases between. Here the CDR3 DNA reads TGTGCCAGCAGTGCCCACGACAGGACGCAAGGCTACACCTTC. Its protein product is CASSAHDRTQGYTF.

The genes are TRBV6-2 or TRBV6-3 and TRBJ2-7; D is possibly TRBD1 (6 bases). This CDR3 has 14 residues. Per germline, CDR1 MNHEY and CDR2 SVGEGT. Trimming pared 5 bases from V and 1 base from J, leaving 12 bases between. The CDR3 sequence is CASSRPGDSYEQYF. CDR3 coding DNA: TGTGCCAGCAGTAGGCCAGGGGATTCCTACGAGCAGTACTTC.

This rearrangement joins TRBV11-2 to TRBJ2-3; 10 bases are shared with TRBD1. In germline, CDR1 is SGHAT, CDR2 FQNNGV. The CDR3 runs 15 residues. Trimming cost V 6 bases and J 8 bases; bases outside gene matches: 11. CDR3 coding DNA: TGTGCCAGCAGTCGTCCGGGACAGGGGAGAGGTACGCAGTATTTT. Translating it yields CASSRPGQGRGTQYF. Looking up the rest from reference TRBV11-2 and TRBJ2-3 gives the full variable domain: EAGVAQSPRYKIIEKRQSVAFWCNPISGHATLYWYQQILGQGPKLLIQFQNNGVVDDSQLPKDRFSAERLKGVDSTLKIQPAKLEDSAVYLCASSRPGQGRGTQYFGPGTRLTVL.

This clonotype was counted at least ten times. This chain uses TRBV6-1 with TRBJ2-7, with D maybe TRBD1 (5 bases). V dropped 7 bases and J dropped 2 bases, with 15 bases sitting between them. This CDR3 spans 14 amino acids. Germline assignment: CDR1 MNHNS and CDR2 SASEGT. CDR3 residues: CASTNGQGTYEQYF. DNA of the CDR3: TGTGCCAGCACCAACGGGCAGGGAACCTACGAGCAGTACTTC.

This chain connects TRBV4-2 to TRBJ2-7; tentatively, D is TRBD2 (5 bases). V was trimmed by 5 bases and J by 1 base, leaving 12 bases between them. The CDR3 has 14 residues. CDR1 LGHNA and CDR2 YNFKEQ come from the germline V gene. Here the CDR3 DNA reads TGTGCCAGCAGCACCCTGTCGGGGTCCTACGAGCAGTACTTC. This translates into CASSTLSGSYEQYF.

A note on this clonotype: A read error may be the cause here, since a much bigger clone is one base away. The chain recombines TRBV27 with TRBJ2-7, with D hard to call. Germline CDR1 and CDR2: MNHEY and SMNVEV (reference sequence). The CDR3 length is 15 residues. V gave up 5 bases and J gave up 0 bases, with 14 bases separating them. CDR3 in DNA: TGTGCCAGCAGTACTCGAGAACATCCCTCCTACGAGCAGTACTTC. Translated: CASSTREHPSYEQYF.

The J gene is TRBJ1-2, the V gene TRBV20-1; D not certain. The CDR3 length is 11 residues. The germline gives CDR1 DFQATT, CDR2 SNEGSKA (reference sequence). The ends were cut back, 3 bases at V and 4 bases at J, with 6 bases in the middle. This CDR3 reads CSASYGYGYTF. In DNA, the CDR3 is TGCAGTGCTAGTTACGGCTATGGCTACACCTTC.

This clonotype was counted only a few times. This chain joins TRBV6-1 and TRBJ2-2, with D perhaps given as TRBD1 or TRBD2 (7 bases each). This CDR3 has 16 amino acids. CDR1 MNHNS and CDR2 SASEGT come from the germline V gene. V lost 3 bases to trimming and J lost 1 base, with 12 bases between them. CDR3 sequence: CASSDRGGLNTGELFF. Written as DNA, the CDR3 is TGTGCCAGCAGTGACAGGGGGGGCTTGAACACCGGGGAGCTGTTTTTT.

Comments on this clonotype: This may come from a read error, since a much larger clone is one base off. V is TRBV27 and J is TRBJ2-3; D might be TRBD1 (6 bases). The V gene lost 7 bases and the J gene lost 2 bases, with 13 bases spanning the gap. Germline-derived CDR1 and CDR2 are MNHEY and SMNVEV (reference sequence). This CDR3 spans 14 amino acids. The CDR3 reads CASILDRPTDTQYF. In DNA form, the CDR3 reads TGTGCCAGCATCCTGGACAGACCCACAGATACGCAGTATTTT.